Presented here are 16 T cell receptor beta chains from one specimen sequenced in a study of T cell repertoires in cytomegalovirus infection. In TCRdb, the reads were re-called with MiXCR into one record per CDR3 protein. In the table there are 200,000 to 300,000 distinct CDR3 sequences, less than 9.5% of which are singletons. Sequenced material: PBMCs. The receptors originated from a human donor in good health (CMV status not recorded). Some clones in this sample may be carry-over from other donors' samples.

This clonotype was observed a few times. This chain uses TRBV10-3 with TRBJ2-1, with D possibly TRBD1 on 6 matching bases. Germline V lookup: CDR1 ENHRY, CDR2 SYGVKD. This CDR3 spans 12 amino acids. Trimming took 5 bases from V and 5 from J, leaving 7 bases between them. CDR3 coding DNA: TGTGCCATCAGTTGGGACAACAATGAGCAGTTCTTC. As protein: CAISWDNNEQFF.

This clonotype has a count of ten or more. V and J are TRBV7-2 and TRBJ2-1; 8 positions match TRBD1. The CDR3 is 14 residues long. V lost 4 bases to trimming and J lost 6 bases; unmatched junction nucleotides: 5. Germline CDR1 and CDR2: SGHTA and FQGNSA. In DNA form, the CDR3 reads TGTGCCAGCAGCTCACAGGGGACAGGCAATGAGCAGTTCTTC. Encoded protein: CASSSQGTGNEQFF.

This clonotype occurred many times. V and J are TRBV12-3 or TRBV12-4 and TRBJ1-1; tentatively, D is TRBD1 (5 bases). Trimming stripped 1 base from V and 6 bases from J, with 9 bases between. The CDR3 covers 13 residues. CDR3 sequence (DNA): TGTGCCAGCAGTTTAGAGGCAGGGTCTGAAGCTTTCTTT. Protein product: CASSLEAGSEAFF.

The V gene is TRBV20-1, the J gene TRBJ1-6, with D possibly matching TRBD1 (6 bases). Germline CDR1 and CDR2: DFQATT and SNEGSKA (reference sequence). With 0 bases removed from V and 2 bases from J, the gap between germline ends came to 11 bases. This CDR3 spans 16 amino acids. The CDR3 DNA follows: TGCAGTGCTAGAGATTGGACAGCCACCTATAATTCACCCCTCCACTTT. Translating it yields CSARDWTATYNSPLHF.

The chain joins TRBV14 to TRBJ2-3, with TRBD2 identical over 12 bases. V lost 0 bases to trimming and J lost 6 bases; unmatched junction nucleotides: 10. Per germline, CDR1 SGHDN and CDR2 FVKESK. The CDR3 contains 18 residues. The CDR3 here is CASSQDGPSGGVPDTQYF. The CDR3 DNA reads TGTGCCAGCAGCCAAGACGGTCCTAGCGGGGGGGTACCCGATACGCAGTATTTT.

This clonotype was seen ten or more times. The V and J genes are TRBV19 and TRBJ1-5, with TRBD1 as a possible D gene (5 bases). V dropped 5 bases and J dropped 7 bases, with 12 bases sitting between them. The germline gives CDR1 LNHDA, CDR2 SQIVND (reference sequence). The CDR3 is 13 residues long. Here the CDR3 DNA reads TGTGCCAGTAGTTTCCCCGGGACCCAGCCCCAGCATTTT. Amino acid sequence: CASSFPGTQPQHF.

This clonotype was seen ten or more times. The chain joins TRBV7-2 to TRBJ2-1; D perhaps matches TRBD2 (5 bases). The V gene lost 4 bases and the J gene lost 3 bases, with 13 bases spanning the gap. The CDR3 totals 15 residues. The V gene's germline CDR1 is SGHTA and CDR2 FQGNSA. The CDR3 coding sequence is TGTGCCAGCAGCTACGCCCGGGCGGGCTACAATGAGCAGTTCTTC. As protein: CASSYARAGYNEQFF. Filled out from reference TRBV7-2 and TRBJ2-1, the complete variable domain reads GAGVSQSPSNKVTEKGKDVELRCDPISGHTALYWYRQSLGQGLEFLIYFQGNSAPDKSGLPSDRFSAERTGGSVSTLTIQRTQQEDSAVYLCASSYARAGYNEQFFGPGTRLTVL.

The chain is built from TRBV12-3 or TRBV12-4 and TRBJ2-3, with 10 bases matching TRBD1. With 4 bases clipped from V and 4 bases from J, the junction kept 5 bases outside the gene matches. This CDR3 spans 15 amino acids. The CDR3, as DNA: TGTGCCAGCAGTTGGGACAGGGGTGTAGCAGATACGCAGTATTTT. It yields the protein CASSWDRGVADTQYF.

This clonotype was seen only a few times. The CDR3 is CAIKPYRAAYEQYF. In nucleotides, the CDR3 is TGTGCCATCAAACCCTACAGGGCTGCCTACGAGCAGTACTTC. V and J are TRBV28 and TRBJ2-7, with a possible D match to TRBD1 (6 bases). Trimming took off 10 bases at V and 2 bases at J, with 18 bases between the two ends. The CDR3 consists of 14 residues. The V gene's germline CDR1 is MDHEN and CDR2 SYDVKM. The whole variable domain, remainder taken from reference TRBV28 and TRBJ2-7, is DVKVTQSSRYLVKRTGEKVFLECVQDMDHENMFWYRQDPGLGLRLIYFSYDVKMKEKGDIPEGYSVSREKKERFSLILESASTNQTSMYLCAIKPYRAAYEQYFGPGTRLTVT.

This clonotype was found many times. The V gene is TRBV7-2, the J gene TRBJ2-7; 9 bases line up with TRBD2. V gave up 7 bases and J gave up 3 bases; unmatched junction bases: 4. CDR1 and CDR2 from the germline V gene are SGHTA and FQGNSA. The CDR3 is 13 residues long. The CDR3 bases are TGTGCCAGCACCCTGACTAGCGGCTACGAGCAGTACTTC. Protein: CASTLTSGYEQYF.

This clonotype was seen ten or more times. This sequence joins TRBV7-2 and TRBJ2-1; TRBD2 agrees at 13 bases. In germline, CDR1 is SGHTA, CDR2 FQGNSA. There are 15 residues in the CDR3. V shed 6 bases, J shed 7 bases, and the junction held 6 bases outside the gene matches. CDR3 nucleotide sequence: TGTGCCAGCAGACTAGCGGGAGGGCCGGGGAATGAGCAGTTCTTC. It codes for CASRLAGGPGNEQFF.

In its sample, this clonotype was seen many times. V and J are TRBV20-1 and TRBJ1-1; 9 bases are shared with TRBD1. CDR1 is DFQATT and CDR2 is SNEGSKA in the germline V gene (reference sequence). V was pared by 6 bases and J by 0 bases, with 5 bases of the junction left unmatched. This CDR3 is 14 amino acids long. This CDR3 reads CSAYRTGVNTEAFF. CDR3 nucleotides: TGCAGTGCGTATAGGACAGGGGTGAACACTGAAGCTTTCTTT.

This clonotype came up many times. The gene calls are TRBV11-2 and TRBJ1-1, with 11 bases fitting TRBD1. Trimming cost V 3 bases and J 4 bases; bases outside gene matches: 7. CDR3 length: 16 amino acids. Germline V gene sequence: CDR1 SGHAT, CDR2 FQNNGV. DNA for the CDR3: TGTGCCAGCAGCTTTCCTACCGGGACAGGGGGCACTGAAGCTTTCTTT. Translating it yields CASSFPTGTGGTEAFF. Together with reference TRBV11-2 and TRBJ1-1, the CDR3 gives the full variable domain: EAGVAQSPRYKIIEKRQSVAFWCNPISGHATLYWYQQILGQGPKLLIQFQNNGVVDDSQLPKDRFSAERLKGVDSTLKIQPAKLEDSAVYLCASSFPTGTGGTEAFFGQGTRLTVV.

This clonotype has just a few counts. The chain uses TRBV2 and TRBJ1-1; D is ambiguous. In germline, CDR1 is SNHLY, CDR2 FYNNEI. V shed 4 bases and J shed 1 base, with 10 bases lying between them. CDR3 size: 14 residues. CDR3 coding DNA: TGTGCCAGCAGTGCACTAGGGCGGAACACTGAAGCTTTCTTT. It translates to CASSALGRNTEAFF. The variable domain in full, completed from reference TRBV2 and TRBJ1-1, reads EPEVTQTPSHQVTQMGQEVILRCVPISNHLYFYWYRQILGQKVEFLVSFYNNEISEKSEIFDDQFSVERPDGSNFTLKIRSTKLEDSAMYFCASSALGRNTEAFFGQGTRLTVV.

The V and J genes are TRBV19 and TRBJ1-2, with a tentative D call TRBD1 (5 bases). Trimming took off 5 bases at V and 2 bases at J, with 15 bases between the two ends. Germline CDR1 is LNHDA and CDR2 is SQIVND (reference sequence). This CDR3 spans 15 amino acids. The CDR3 DNA follows: TGTGCCAGTAGTGTCGGACACTACCCAAACTATGGCTACACCTTC. Translating it yields CASSVGHYPNYGYTF.

The chain recombines TRBV7-9 with TRBJ1-2, with D hard to call. Germline CDR1 reads SEHNR; CDR2 reads FQNEAQ (reference sequence). The CDR3 totals 14 residues. V shed 4 bases and J shed 4 bases, with 13 bases lying between them. CDR3 amino acids: CASSSPSYTYGYTF. CDR3 coding DNA: TGTGCCAGCAGCTCCCCAAGTTACACCTATGGCTACACCTTC.